Listed here is a single T cell receptor (beta chain). Antigen unknown. This entry comes from a study of identical twins. The study, taken as a whole, reports: Cross-sectional statistical analysis, not tracking of the same donors, underpinned the conclusions. Where beta out-of-frame sequences were concerned, excess twin sharing was weaker. Carriage of fewer insertions was seen in abundant cord blood beta clonotypes, whereas memory repertoires showed none.

There are 11 residues in the CDR3. V lost 6 bases and J lost 9, with 9 bases in between. Unique molecular identifiers were present on cDNA, and template switching added a universal primer site. MiXCR, run by TCRdb on the 5' RACE reads, gives a single entry per CDR3 protein. The sample comprises around 530,000 distinct CDR3 sequences, 15% of which are singletons, and 0.44% rests with the top ten. The same specimen was also included in a second study, on yellow fever vaccine responses in identical twins.

Sequenced: CD4+ T cells sorted from blood. The chain recombines TRBV12-3 or TRBV12-4 with TRBJ1-5; D is unclear. This clonotype was sampled from a woman aged 18-29 years in good health. The CDR3 loop is CASRGPGPQHF. CDR3 DNA sequence: TGTGCCAGCAGGGGTCCGGGGCCCCAGCATTTT.